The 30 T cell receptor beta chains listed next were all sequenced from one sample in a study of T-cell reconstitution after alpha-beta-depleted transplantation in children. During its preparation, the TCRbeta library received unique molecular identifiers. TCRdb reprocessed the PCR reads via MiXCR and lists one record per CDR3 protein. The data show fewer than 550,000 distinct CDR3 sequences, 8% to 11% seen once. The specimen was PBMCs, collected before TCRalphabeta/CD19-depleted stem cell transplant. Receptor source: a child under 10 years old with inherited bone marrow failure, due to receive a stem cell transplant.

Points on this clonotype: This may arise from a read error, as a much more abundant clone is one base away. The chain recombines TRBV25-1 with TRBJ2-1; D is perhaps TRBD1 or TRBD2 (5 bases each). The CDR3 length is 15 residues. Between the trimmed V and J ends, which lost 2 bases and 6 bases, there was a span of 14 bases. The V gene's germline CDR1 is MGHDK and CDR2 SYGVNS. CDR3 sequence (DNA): TGTGCCAGCAGTGAACCGGGACGAGCCTGCAATGAGCAGTTCTTC. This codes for CASSEPGRACNEQFF.

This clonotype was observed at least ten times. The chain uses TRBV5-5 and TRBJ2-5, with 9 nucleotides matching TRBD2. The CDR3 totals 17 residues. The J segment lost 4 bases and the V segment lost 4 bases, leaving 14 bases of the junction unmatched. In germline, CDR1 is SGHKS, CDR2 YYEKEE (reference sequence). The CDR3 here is CASSRNLAGDLGETQYF. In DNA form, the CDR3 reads TGTGCCAGCAGCCGGAATTTAGCGGGAGACCTGGGAGAGACCCAGTACTTC.

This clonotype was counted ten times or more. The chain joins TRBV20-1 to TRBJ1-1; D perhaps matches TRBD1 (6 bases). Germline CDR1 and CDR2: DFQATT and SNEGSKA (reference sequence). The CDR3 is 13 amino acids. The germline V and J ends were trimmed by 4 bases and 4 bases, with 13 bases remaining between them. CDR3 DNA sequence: TGCAGTGCTATGGGGGGGCTTGGCACTGAAGCTTTCTTT. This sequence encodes CSAMGGLGTEAFF.

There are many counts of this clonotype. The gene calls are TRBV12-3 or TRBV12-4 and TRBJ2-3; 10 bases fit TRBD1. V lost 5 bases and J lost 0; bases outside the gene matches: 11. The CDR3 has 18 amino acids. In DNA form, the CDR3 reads TGTGCCAGCAGTCCACCGCCTCGGGACAGGGGAAGCACAGATACGCAGTATTTT. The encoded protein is CASSPPPRDRGSTDTQYF.

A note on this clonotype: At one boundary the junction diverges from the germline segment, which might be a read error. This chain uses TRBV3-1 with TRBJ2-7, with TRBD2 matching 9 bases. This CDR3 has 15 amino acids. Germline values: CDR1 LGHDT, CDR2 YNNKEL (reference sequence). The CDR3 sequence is CATSPGLAHLYEQYF. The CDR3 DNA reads TGTGCCACCAGCCCGGGACTAGCCCACCTCTACGAGCAGTACTTC.

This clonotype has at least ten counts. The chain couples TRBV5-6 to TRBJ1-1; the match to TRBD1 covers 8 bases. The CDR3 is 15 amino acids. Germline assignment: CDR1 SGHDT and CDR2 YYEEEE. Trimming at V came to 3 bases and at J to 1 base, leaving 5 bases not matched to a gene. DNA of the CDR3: TGTGCCAGCAGCTCCCCAGGGACAGGGAACACTGAAGCTTTCTTT. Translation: CASSSPGTGNTEAFF.

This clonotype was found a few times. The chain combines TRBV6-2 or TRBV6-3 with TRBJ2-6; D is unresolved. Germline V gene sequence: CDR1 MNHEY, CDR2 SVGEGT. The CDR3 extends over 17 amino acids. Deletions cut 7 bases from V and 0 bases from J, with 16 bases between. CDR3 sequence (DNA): TGTGCCAGCAATCTACCCCAGCATCTCTCTGGGGCCAACGTCCTGACTTTC. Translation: CASNLPQHLSGANVLTF.

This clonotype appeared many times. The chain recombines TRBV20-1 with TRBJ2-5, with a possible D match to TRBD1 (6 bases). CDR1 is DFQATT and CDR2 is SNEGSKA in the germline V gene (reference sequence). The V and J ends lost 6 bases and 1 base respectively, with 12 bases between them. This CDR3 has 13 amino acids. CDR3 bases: TGCAGTGCCATTCACAGGGTCCAAGAGACCCAGTACTTC. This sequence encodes CSAIHRVQETQYF.

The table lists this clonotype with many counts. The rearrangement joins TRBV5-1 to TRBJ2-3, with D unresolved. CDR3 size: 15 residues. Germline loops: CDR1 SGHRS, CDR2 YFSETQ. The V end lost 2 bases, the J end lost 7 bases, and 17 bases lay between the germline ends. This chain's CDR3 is CASSFAPHRGHTQYF. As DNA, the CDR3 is TGCGCCAGCAGCTTTGCTCCACACCGTGGGCATACGCAGTATTTT.

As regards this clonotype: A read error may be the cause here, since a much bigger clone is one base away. CDR3 protein: CAVSVDRGTGELFF. Here the CDR3 DNA reads TGTGCCGTCAGTGTTGACAGGGGCACCGGGGAGCTGTTTTTT. V gene TRBV10-3 combines with J gene TRBJ2-2; 8 bases align to TRBD1. The germline CDR1 and CDR2 sequences are ENHRY and SYGVKD. The CDR3 covers 14 residues.

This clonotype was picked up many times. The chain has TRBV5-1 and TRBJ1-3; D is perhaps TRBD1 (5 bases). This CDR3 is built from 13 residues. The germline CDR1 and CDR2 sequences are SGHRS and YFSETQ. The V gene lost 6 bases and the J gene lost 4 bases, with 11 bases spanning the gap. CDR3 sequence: CASTVDIGNTIYF. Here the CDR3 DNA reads TGCGCCAGCACCGTGGACATCGGAAACACCATATATTTT.

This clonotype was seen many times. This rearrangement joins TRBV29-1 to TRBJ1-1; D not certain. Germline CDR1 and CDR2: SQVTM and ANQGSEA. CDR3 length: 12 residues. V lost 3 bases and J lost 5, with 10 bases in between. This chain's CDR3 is CSVDLVWTEAFF. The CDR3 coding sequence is TGCAGCGTTGATCTGGTGTGGACTGAAGCTTTCTTT.

CDR3 residues: CASSAAGTQPVDTQYF. CDR3 nucleotide sequence: TGTGCCAGCAGCGCCGCCGGGACCCAGCCGGTCGATACGCAGTATTTT. The chain combines TRBV11-2 with TRBJ2-3; D is possibly TRBD1 or TRBD2 (5 bases each). In germline, CDR1 is SGHAT, CDR2 FQNNGV. The CDR3 is 16 residues long. V was trimmed by 5 bases and J by 6 bases, leaving 21 bases between them.

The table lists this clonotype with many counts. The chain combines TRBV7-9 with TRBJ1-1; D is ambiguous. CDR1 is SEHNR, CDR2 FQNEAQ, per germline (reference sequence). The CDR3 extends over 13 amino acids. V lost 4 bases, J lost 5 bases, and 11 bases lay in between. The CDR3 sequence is CASSSNTKTEAFF. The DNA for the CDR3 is TGTGCCAGCAGCTCCAATACTAAAACTGAAGCTTTCTTT.

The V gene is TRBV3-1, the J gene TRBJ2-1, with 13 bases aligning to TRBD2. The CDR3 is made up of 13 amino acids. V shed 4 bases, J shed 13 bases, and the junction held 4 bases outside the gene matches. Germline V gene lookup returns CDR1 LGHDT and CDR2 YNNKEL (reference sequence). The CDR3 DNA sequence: TGTGCCAGCAGCCCCGGGACTAGCGGGACCCAGTTCTTC. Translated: CASSPGTSGTQFF.

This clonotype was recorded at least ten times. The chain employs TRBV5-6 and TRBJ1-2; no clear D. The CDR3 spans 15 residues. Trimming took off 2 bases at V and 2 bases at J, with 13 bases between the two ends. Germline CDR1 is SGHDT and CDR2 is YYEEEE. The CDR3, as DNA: TGTGCCAGCAGCTTTGGGTCGGTGGGGAACTATGGCTACACCTTC. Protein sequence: CASSFGSVGNYGYTF.

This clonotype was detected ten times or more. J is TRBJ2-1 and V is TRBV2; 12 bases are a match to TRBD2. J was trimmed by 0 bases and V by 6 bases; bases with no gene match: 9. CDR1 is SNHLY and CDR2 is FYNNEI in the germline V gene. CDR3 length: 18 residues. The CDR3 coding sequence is TGTGCCAGCAGAATCCGGACTAGCGGGATTCACTCCTACAATGAGCAGTTCTTC. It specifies CASRIRTSGIHSYNEQFF.

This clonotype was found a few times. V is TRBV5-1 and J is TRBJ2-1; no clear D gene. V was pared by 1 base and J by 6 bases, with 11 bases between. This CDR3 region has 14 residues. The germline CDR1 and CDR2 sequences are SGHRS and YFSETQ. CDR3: CASSLLSTPNEQFF. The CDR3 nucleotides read TGCGCCAGCAGCTTGCTCTCGACGCCCAATGAGCAGTTCTTC.

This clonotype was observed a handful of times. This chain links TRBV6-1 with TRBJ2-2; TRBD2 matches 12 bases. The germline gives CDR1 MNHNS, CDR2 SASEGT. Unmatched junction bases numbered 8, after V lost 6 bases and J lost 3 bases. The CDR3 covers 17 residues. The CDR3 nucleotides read TGTGCCAGCAGCCAACTAGCGGGAGGATCGGACACCGGGGAGCTGTTTTTT. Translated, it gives CASSQLAGGSDTGELFF.

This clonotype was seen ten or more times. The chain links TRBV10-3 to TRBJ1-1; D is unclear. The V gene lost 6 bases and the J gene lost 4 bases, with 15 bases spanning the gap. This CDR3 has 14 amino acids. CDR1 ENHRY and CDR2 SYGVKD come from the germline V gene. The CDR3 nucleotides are TGTGCCATCAGGAGCCCTGATCAGGTCACTGAAGCTTTCTTT. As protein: CAIRSPDQVTEAFF.

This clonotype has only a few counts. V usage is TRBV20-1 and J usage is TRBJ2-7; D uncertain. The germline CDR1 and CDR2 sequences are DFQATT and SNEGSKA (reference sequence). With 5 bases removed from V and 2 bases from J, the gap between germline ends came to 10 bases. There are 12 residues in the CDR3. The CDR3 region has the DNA TGCAGTGCTTCGAGTGCCCCCTACGAGCAGTACTTC. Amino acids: CSASSAPYEQYF.

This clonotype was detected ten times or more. The CDR3 DNA follows: TGCAGCGTTGAAAGGATCCAGGGTGAGACCTTCACAGATACGCAGTATTTT. This translates into CSVERIQGETFTDTQYF. V usage is TRBV29-1 and J usage is TRBJ2-3, with a possible D match to TRBD1 (5 bases). This CDR3 region has 17 residues. Between the trimmed V and J ends, which lost 2 bases and 2 bases, there was a span of 20 bases. CDR1 and CDR2 from the germline V gene are SQVTM and ANQGSEA.

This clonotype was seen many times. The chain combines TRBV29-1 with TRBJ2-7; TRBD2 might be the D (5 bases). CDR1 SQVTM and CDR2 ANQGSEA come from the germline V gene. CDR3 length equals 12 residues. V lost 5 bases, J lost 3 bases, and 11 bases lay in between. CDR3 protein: CSVFEGSYEQYF. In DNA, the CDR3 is TGCAGCGTTTTTGAGGGAAGCTACGAGCAGTACTTC.

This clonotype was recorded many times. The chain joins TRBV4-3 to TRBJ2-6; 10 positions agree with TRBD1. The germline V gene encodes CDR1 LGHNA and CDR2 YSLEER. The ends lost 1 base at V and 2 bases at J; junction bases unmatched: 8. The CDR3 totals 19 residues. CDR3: CASSQVGTGDLAGANVLTF. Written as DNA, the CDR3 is TGCGCCAGCAGCCAAGTAGGGACAGGGGATTTGGCTGGGGCCAACGTCCTGACTTTC.

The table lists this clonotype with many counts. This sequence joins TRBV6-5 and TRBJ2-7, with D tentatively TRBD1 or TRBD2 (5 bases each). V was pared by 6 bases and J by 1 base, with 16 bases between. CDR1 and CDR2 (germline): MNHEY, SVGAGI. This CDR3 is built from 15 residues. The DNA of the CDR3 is TGTGCCAGCAGGCGTGGGGACGGTATTTCCTACGAGCAGTACTTC. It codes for CASRRGDGISYEQYF.

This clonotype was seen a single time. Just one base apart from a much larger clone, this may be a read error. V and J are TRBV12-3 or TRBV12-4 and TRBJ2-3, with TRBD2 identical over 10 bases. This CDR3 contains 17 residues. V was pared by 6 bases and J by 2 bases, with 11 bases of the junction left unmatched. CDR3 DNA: TGTGCCAGCAGGCAGGCGGGACTAGCGAGGACCACAGATACGCAGTATTTT. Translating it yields CASRQAGLARTTDTQYF.

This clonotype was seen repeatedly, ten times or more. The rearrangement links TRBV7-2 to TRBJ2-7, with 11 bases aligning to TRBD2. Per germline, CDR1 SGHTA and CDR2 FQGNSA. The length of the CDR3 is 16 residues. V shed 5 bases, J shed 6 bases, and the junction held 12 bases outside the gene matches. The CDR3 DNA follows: TGTGCCAGCAGCCCGACCCTGACTAGCGGGACTTCCGAGCAGTACTTC. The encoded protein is CASSPTLTSGTSEQYF.

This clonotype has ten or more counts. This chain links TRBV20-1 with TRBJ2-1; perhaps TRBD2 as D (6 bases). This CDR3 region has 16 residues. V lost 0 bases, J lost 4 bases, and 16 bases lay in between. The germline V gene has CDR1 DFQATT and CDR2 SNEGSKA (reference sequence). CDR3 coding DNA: TGCAGTGCTAGAGATCGGAGGGAGGTGAAATACAATGAGCAGTTCTTC. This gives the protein CSARDRREVKYNEQFF.

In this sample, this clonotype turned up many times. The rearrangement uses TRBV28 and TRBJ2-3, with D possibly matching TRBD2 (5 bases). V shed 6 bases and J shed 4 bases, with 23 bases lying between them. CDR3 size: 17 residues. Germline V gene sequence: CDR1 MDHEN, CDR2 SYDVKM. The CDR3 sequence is CASSLPRGGPWADTQYF. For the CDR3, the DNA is TGTGCCAGCAGCCTCCCACGTGGCGGGCCATGGGCAGATACGCAGTATTTT.

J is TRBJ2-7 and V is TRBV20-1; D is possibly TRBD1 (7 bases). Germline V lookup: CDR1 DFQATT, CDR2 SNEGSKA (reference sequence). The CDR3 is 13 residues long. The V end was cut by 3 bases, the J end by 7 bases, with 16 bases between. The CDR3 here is CSARMTGRLEQYF. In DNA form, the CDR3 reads TGCAGTGCTAGGATGACAGGGAGGTTGGAGCAGTACTTC.